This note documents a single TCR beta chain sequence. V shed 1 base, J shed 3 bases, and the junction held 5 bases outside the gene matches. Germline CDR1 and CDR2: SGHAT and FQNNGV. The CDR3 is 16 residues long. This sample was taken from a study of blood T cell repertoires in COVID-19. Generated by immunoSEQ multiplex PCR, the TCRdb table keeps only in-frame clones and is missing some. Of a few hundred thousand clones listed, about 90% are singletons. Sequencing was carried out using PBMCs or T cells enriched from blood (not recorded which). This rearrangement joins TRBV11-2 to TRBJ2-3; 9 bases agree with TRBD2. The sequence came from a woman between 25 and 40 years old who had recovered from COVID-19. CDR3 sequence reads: CASSLAGLAPTDTQYF. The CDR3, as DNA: TGTGCCAGCAGCTTAGCGGGACTAGCCCCGACAGATACGCAGTATTTT. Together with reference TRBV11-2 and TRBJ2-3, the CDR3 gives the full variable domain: EAGVAQSPRYKIIEKRQSVAFWCNPISGHATLYWYQQILGQGPKLLIQFQNNGVVDDSQLPKDRFSAERLKGVDSTLKIQPAKLEDSAVYLCASSLAGLAPTDTQYFGPGTRLTVL.